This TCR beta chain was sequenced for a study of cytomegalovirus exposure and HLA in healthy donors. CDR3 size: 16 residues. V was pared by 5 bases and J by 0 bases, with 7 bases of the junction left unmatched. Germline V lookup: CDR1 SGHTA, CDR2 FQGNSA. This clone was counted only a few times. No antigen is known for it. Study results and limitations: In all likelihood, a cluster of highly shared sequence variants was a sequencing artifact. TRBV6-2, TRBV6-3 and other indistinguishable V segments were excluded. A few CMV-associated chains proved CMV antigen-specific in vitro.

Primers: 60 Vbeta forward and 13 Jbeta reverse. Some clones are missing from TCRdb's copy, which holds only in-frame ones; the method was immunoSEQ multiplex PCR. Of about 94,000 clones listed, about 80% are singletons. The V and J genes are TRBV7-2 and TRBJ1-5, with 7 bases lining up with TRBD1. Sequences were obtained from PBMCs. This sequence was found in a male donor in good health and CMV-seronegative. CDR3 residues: CASSPGGPGSNQPQHF. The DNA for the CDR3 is TGTGCCAGCAGCCCAGGGGGGCCCGGTAGCAATCAGCCCCAGCATTTT.